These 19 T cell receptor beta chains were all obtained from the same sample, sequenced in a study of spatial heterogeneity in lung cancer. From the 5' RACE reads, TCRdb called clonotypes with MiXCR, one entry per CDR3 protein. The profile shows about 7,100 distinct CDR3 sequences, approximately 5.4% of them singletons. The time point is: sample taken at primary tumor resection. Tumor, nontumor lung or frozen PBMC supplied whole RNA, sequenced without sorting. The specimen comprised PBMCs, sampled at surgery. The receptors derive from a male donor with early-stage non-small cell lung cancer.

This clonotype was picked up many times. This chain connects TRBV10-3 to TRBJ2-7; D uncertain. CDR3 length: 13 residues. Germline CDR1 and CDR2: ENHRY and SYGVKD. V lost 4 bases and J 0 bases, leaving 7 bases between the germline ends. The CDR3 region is CAISGSSSYEQYF. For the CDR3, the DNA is TGTGCCATCAGTGGGTCTAGCTCCTACGAGCAGTACTTC.

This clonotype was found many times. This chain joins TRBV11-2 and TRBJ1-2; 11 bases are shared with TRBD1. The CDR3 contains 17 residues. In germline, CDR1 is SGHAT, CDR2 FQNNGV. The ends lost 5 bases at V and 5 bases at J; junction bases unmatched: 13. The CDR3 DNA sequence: TGTGCCAGCAGCCCTCCGGACAGGGGGCGCTTCGGGTATGGCTACACCTTC. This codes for CASSPPDRGRFGYGYTF.

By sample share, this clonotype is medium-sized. The CDR3 protein is CASSCETGGPVYEQYF. The CDR3, as DNA: TGTGCCAGCAGCTGCGAAACAGGGGGTCCGGTTTACGAGCAGTACTTC. This rearrangement joins TRBV13 to TRBJ2-7, with TRBD1 matching over 8 bases. V shed 4 bases and J 4 bases; nucleotides not matched to a gene: 12. The V gene's germline CDR1 is PRHDT and CDR2 FYEKMQ (reference sequence). This CDR3 comprises 16 residues.

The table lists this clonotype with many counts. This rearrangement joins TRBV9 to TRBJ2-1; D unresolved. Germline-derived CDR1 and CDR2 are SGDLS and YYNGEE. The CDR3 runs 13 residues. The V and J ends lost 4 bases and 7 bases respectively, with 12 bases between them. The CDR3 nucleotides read TGTGCCAGCAGCCCCCGAGGCAGGAATGAGCAGTTCTTC. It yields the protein CASSPRGRNEQFF.

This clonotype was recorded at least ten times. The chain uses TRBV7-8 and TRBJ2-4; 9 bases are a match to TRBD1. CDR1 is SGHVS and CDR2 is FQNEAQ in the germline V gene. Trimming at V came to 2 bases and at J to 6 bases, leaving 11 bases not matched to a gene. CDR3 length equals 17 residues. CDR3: CASSLLPSRQGVNIQYF. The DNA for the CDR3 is TGTGCCAGCAGCTTACTCCCAAGCCGACAGGGGGTAAACATTCAGTACTTC.

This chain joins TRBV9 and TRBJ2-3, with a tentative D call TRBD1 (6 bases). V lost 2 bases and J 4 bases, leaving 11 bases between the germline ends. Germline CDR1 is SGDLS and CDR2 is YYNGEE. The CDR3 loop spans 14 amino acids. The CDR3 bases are TGTGCCAGCAGCGTCACAGGGTTCCCAGATACGCAGTATTTT. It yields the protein CASSVTGFPDTQYF.

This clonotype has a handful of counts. CDR3: CASSQDQNRGANVLTF. The CDR3 nucleotides read TGCGCCAGCAGCCAAGATCAAAACAGGGGGGCCAACGTCCTGACTTTC. J is TRBJ2-6 and V is TRBV4-3; D perhaps matches TRBD1 (5 bases). This CDR3 contains 16 residues. Germline-derived CDR1 and CDR2 are LGHNA and YSLEER. The germline V and J ends were trimmed by 0 bases and 4 bases, with 10 bases remaining between them.

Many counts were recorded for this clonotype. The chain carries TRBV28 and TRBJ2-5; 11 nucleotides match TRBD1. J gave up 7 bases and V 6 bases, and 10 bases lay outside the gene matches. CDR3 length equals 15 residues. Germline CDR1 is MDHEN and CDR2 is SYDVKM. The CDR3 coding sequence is TGTGCCAGCAGCCTCGGGACAGGGGGGTTGCCGACCCAGTACTTC. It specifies CASSLGTGGLPTQYF.

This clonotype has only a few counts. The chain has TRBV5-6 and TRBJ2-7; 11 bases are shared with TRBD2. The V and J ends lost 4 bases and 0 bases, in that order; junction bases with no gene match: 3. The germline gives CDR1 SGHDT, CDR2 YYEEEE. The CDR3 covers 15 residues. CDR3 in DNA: TGTGCCAGCAGCAGGACTAGCGGGTACTCCTACGAGCAGTACTTC. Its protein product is CASSRTSGYSYEQYF.

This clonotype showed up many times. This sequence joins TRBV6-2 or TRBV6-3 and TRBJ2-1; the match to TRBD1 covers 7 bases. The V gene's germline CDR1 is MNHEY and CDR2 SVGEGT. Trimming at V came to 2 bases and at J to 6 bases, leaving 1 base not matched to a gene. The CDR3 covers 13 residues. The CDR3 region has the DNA TGTGCCAGCAGTTACAGGACAGGCAATGAGCAGTTCTTC. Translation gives CASSYRTGNEQFF.

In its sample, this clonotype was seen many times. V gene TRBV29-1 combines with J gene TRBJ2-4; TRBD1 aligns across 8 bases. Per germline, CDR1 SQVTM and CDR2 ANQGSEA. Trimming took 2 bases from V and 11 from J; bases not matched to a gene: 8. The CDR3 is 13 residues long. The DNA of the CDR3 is TGCAGCGTTGAAACGTCAGGGGGCGGTTTTCAGTACTTC. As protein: CSVETSGGGFQYF.

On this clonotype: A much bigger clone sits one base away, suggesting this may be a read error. CDR3 bases: TGTGCCAGCAGCTTTGGGACAGGGGGGGCACCCCTCCACTTT. Translation: CASSFGTGGAPLHF. The chain is built from TRBV7-2 and TRBJ1-6; 11 bases fit TRBD1. The CDR3 contains 14 residues. Germline loops: CDR1 SGHTA, CDR2 FQGNSA. V shed 3 bases and J 11 bases; nucleotides not matched to a gene: 3.

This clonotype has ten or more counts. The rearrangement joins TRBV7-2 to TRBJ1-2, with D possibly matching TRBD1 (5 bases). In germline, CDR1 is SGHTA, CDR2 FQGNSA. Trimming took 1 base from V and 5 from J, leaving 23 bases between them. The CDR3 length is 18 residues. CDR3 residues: CASSLGGTGARVRYGYTF. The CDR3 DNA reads TGTGCCAGCAGCTTAGGGGGGACGGGAGCTAGGGTTCGGTATGGCTACACCTTC.

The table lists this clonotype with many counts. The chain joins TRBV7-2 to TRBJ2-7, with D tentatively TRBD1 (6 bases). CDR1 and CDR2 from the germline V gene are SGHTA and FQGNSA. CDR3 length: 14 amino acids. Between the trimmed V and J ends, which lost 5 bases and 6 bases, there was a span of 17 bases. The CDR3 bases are TGTGCCAGCAGCAACAGGGTGCTTGCGTCCGAGCAGTACTTC. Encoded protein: CASSNRVLASEQYF.

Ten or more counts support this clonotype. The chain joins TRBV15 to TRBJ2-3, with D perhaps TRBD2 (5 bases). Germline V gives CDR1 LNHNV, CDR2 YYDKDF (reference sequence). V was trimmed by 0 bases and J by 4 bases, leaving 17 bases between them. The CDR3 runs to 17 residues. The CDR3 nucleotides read TGTGCCACCAGCAGAGATTTGGTTGGAGGATCCCCAGATACGCAGTATTTT. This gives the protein CATSRDLVGGSPDTQYF.

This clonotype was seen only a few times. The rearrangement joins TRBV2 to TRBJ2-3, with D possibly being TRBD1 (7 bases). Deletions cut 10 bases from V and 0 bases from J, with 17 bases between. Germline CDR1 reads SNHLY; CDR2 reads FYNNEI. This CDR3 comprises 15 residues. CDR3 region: CATLRGDSSTDTQYF. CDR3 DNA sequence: TGTGCCACCCTCAGGGGGGACAGTAGCACAGATACGCAGTATTTT.

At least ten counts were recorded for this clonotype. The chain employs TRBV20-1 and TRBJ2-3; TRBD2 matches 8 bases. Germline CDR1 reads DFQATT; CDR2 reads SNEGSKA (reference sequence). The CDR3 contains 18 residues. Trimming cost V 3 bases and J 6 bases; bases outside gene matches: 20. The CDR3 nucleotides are TGCAGTGCTAGCATACCCCGTGTCTTGACGGGAGGGGGGGATACGCAGTATTTT. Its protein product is CSASIPRVLTGGGDTQYF.

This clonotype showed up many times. The CDR3 here is CASSPPTGLNTEAFF. CDR3 nucleotides: TGCGCCAGCAGCCCACCGACAGGTTTGAACACTGAAGCTTTCTTT. This chain joins TRBV5-1 and TRBJ1-1; D might be TRBD1 (6 bases). The CDR3 covers 15 residues. Germline V gene sequence: CDR1 SGHRS, CDR2 YFSETQ. V gave up 4 bases and J gave up 0 bases, with 13 bases separating them.

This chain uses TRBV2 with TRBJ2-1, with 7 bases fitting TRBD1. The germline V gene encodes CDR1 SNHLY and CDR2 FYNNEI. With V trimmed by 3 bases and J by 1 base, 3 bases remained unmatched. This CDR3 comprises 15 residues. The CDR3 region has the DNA TGTGCCAGCAGTGAGAACAGGGGATCCTACAATGAGCAGTTCTTC. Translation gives CASSENRGSYNEQFF.